This TCR beta chain derives from a study of CD8 T cells in ankylosing spondylitis. General study findings and limits: It appeared that ankylosing spondylitis blood was characterized by a TCR beta motif of several highly homologous variants. Matched ankylosing spondylitis synovial fluid reportedly showed significant enrichment of disease-linked clones.

TCRdb reprocessed the 5' RACE reads via MiXCR and lists one record per CDR3 protein. The table lists 250,000 to 300,000 distinct CDR3 sequences, approximately 20% of them singletons. To note about this clonotype: What it binds is unknown.

Sequenced input: blood, either unsorted or a sorted T cell fraction (not recorded which). The sequence came from a male donor with ankylosing spondylitis or in good health (not recorded which).

The CDR3 loop reads CASSEWGARGAKNIQYF. CDR3 coding DNA: TGTGCCAGCAGTGAATGGGGGGCCAGGGGCGCCAAAAACATTCAGTACTTC. The chain combines TRBV6-1 with TRBJ2-4; tentatively, D is TRBD1 or TRBD2 (6 bases each). CDR1 MNHNS and CDR2 SASEGT come from the germline V gene. V lost 2 bases and J 1 base, leaving 15 bases between the germline ends. The CDR3 consists of 17 residues.